This TCR beta chain came from a study of tumor-infiltrating lymphocytes in primary liver carcinoma. Investigators took RNA and DNA out together from 20-30 mg of unsorted bulk tissue. The germline V gene encodes CDR1 MNHNY and CDR2 SVGAGI (reference sequence). Trimming removed 5 bases from V and 5 bases from J; junction bases left unmatched: 10. The CDR3 loop spans 17 amino acids. Constant-region priming of about 0.5 ug total RNA yielded TCR beta cDNA. Nested multiplex PCR, run for three rounds with slightly modified ARM-PCR, yielded TCR beta libraries. Researchers ran the first two PCR rounds for approximately 9 cycles each with TRBV1-TRBV30 forward primers and a C-beta reverse primer. One entry per CDR3 protein, called by TCRdb with MiXCR from the multiplex PCR reads. Of 90,000 to 100,000 distinct CDR3 sequences listed, almost 70% are singletons. Study-wide points: Pairs comparing tumor with adjacent tissue or blood overlapped less than pairs drawn from tumor regions. About 7.5-25% of top clones, no more, were shared by all five regions. When set against blood, tumors had a significantly higher top-250-clone fraction (p = 0.039).

This clonotype was seen at least ten times. What it binds is not known. The sequenced sample was liver tumor tissue from sampling region 5. Subset given: tumor region T5, tumor centre. This TCR derives from a woman aged 60-75 years with primary liver carcinoma and hepatitis B virus infection. The chain joins TRBV6-6 to TRBJ2-3; 13 bases agree with TRBD2. For the CDR3, the DNA is TGTGCCAGCAGTACACGTACTAGCGGGAGGGCCAAAGATACGCAGTATTTT. Translating it yields CASSTRTSGRAKDTQYF.